The next 31 T cell receptor beta chains were all read from a single sample in a study of human T cells and chemical hapten exposure. One entry per CDR3 protein, called by TCRdb with MiXCR from the RACE reads. The table lists 60,000 to 70,000 distinct CDR3 sequences, roughly 11% of them singletons. Documented time point: pre-sensitization, week 0. Treatment: therapeutic diphenylcyclopropenone sensitization with weekly scalp DPC. The input for sequencing was whole blood, taken in connection with sensitization to the hapten diphenylcyclopropenone (DPC). All receptors derive from a woman in her 50s with alopecia areata. Some clones in this sample may be carry-over from other donors' samples.

This clonotype was picked up a small number of times. This chain uses TRBV18 with TRBJ2-3, with D perhaps matching TRBD1 (6 bases). The CDR3 runs to 14 residues. Deletions cut 4 bases from V and 2 bases from J, with 10 bases between. Germline V CDR1 and CDR2: KGHSH, LQKENI. The CDR3 DNA reads as TGTGCCAGCTCACTCGGACAGACCACAGATACGCAGTATTTT. Translation gives CASSLGQTTDTQYF.

This clonotype has only a few counts. This rearrangement joins TRBV29-1 to TRBJ2-7, with D perhaps matching TRBD1 (6 bases). The germline V gene has CDR1 SQVTM and CDR2 ANQGSEA. This CDR3 is 12 amino acids long. V shed 4 bases and J shed 7 bases, with 14 bases lying between them. CDR3 nucleotide sequence: TGCAGCGTTGGCAGGGGATTCCTGGAGCAGTACTTC. This codes for CSVGRGFLEQYF.

This clonotype was detected many times. This sequence joins TRBV11-2 and TRBJ1-2, with 10 bases matching TRBD1. Germline CDR1 and CDR2: SGHAT and FQNNGV. J lost 4 bases, V lost 5 bases, and 7 bases had no gene match. CDR3 length: 15 amino acids. The CDR3 loop reads CASSQDRGRAYGYTF. The CDR3 bases are TGTGCCAGCAGCCAAGACAGGGGGCGAGCCTATGGCTACACCTTC. Supplemented by reference TRBV11-2 and TRBJ1-2, the full variable domain reads EAGVAQSPRYKIIEKRQSVAFWCNPISGHATLYWYQQILGQGPKLLIQFQNNGVVDDSQLPKDRFSAERLKGVDSTLKIQPAKLEDSAVYLCASSQDRGRAYGYTFGSGTRLTVV.

The V gene is TRBV28, the J gene TRBJ2-4, with 7 bases fitting TRBD1. With 8 bases clipped from V and 0 bases from J, the junction kept 10 bases outside the gene matches. Looked up from germline, CDR1 is MDHEN and CDR2 is SYDVKM. The CDR3 totals 16 residues. In DNA, the CDR3 is TGTGCCAGCGCCCCGACAGGGCTATTAGCCAAAAACATTCAGTACTTC. Amino acid sequence: CASAPTGLLAKNIQYF.

The chain links TRBV5-1 to TRBJ2-2; possible D gene TRBD1, 6 bases. CDR3 length: 15 residues. Germline lookup yields CDR1 SGHRS and CDR2 YFSETQ. The ends were cut back, 0 bases at V and 1 base at J, with 7 bases in the middle. CDR3 loop: CASSLVTGNTGELFF. For the CDR3, the DNA is TGCGCCAGCAGCTTGGTGACAGGGAACACCGGGGAGCTGTTTTTT.

This clonotype was seen many times. The chain combines TRBV5-1 with TRBJ1-2; no clear D gene. Germline-derived CDR1 and CDR2 are SGHRS and YFSETQ. This CDR3 is 12 amino acids long. V dropped 0 bases and J dropped 8 bases, with 8 bases sitting between them. CDR3 DNA: TGCGCCAGCAGCTTGGTAGGGAAGGGCTACACCTTC. This sequence encodes CASSLVGKGYTF.

This clonotype was detected a few times. The chain joins TRBV6-5 to TRBJ2-3, with D possibly being TRBD1 or TRBD2 (6 bases each). This CDR3 has 15 residues. V shed 6 bases and J shed 1 base, with 14 bases lying between them. Germline assignment: CDR1 MNHEY and CDR2 SVGAGI. CDR3 sequence: CASRTGGGGTDTQYF. The CDR3 nucleotides are TGTGCCAGCAGAACCGGAGGGGGAGGCACAGATACGCAGTATTTT.

The J gene is TRBJ2-7, the V gene TRBV10-3, with D possibly TRBD2 on 6 matching bases. The germline V gene has CDR1 ENHRY and CDR2 SYGVKD. The V gene lost 0 bases and the J gene lost 2 bases, with 17 bases spanning the gap. CDR3 size: 17 residues. CDR3 region: CAISESTGGAGAYEQYF. The DNA of the CDR3 is TGTGCCATCAGTGAGTCGACTGGCGGGGCAGGCGCCTACGAGCAGTACTTC.

This clonotype was detected a few times. V and J are TRBV6-1 and TRBJ2-7; D may be TRBD2 (6 bases). Trimming cost V 6 bases and J 0 bases, with 24 bases left between them. Germline V gives CDR1 MNHNS, CDR2 SASEGT. This CDR3 spans 18 amino acids. CDR3 DNA sequence: TGTGCCAGCAGCGAACTTATTCCCGGGAGAACCAACTCCTACGAGCAGTACTTC. It encodes CASSELIPGRTNSYEQYF.

This clonotype was recorded many times. The V call is TRBV6-6, the J call TRBJ1-3, with TRBD1 as a possible D gene (6 bases). V was pared by 4 bases and J by 2 bases, with 12 bases between. Germline lookup yields CDR1 MNHNY and CDR2 SVGAGI (reference sequence). The CDR3 is made up of 15 amino acids. The CDR3 DNA sequence: TGTGCCAGCAGTTTAGGGGGAGGCCCTGGAAACACCATATATTTT. The encoded protein is CASSLGGGPGNTIYF.

The V gene is TRBV3-1, the J gene TRBJ2-7; 9 bases agree with TRBD1. CDR1 LGHDT and CDR2 YNNKEL come from the germline V gene (reference sequence). This CDR3 has 15 residues. The junction had 11 bases not matched to a gene; V was cut back by 5 bases and J by 6 bases. The CDR3 DNA reads as TGTGCCAGCAGCTACGTCGGGACAGGGTTGGGCGAGCAGTACTTC. Translation: CASSYVGTGLGEQYF.

This clonotype was counted many times. In nucleotides, the CDR3 is TGCAGCGTTATTCTAGCGGAGAAAGATACGCAGTATTTT. This sequence encodes CSVILAEKDTQYF. The rearrangement joins TRBV29-1 to TRBJ2-3, with 7 bases matching TRBD2. The CDR3 consists of 13 residues. The V segment lost 5 bases and the J segment 5 bases; nucleotides outside the gene matches: 7. CDR1 is SQVTM, CDR2 ANQGSEA, per germline.

There are a few counts of this clonotype. This rearrangement joins TRBV7-2 to TRBJ1-6; 7 positions agree with TRBD1. The CDR3 consists of 16 residues. Trimming took 5 bases from V and 0 from J; bases not matched to a gene: 4. Germline V gene sequence: CDR1 SGHTA, CDR2 FQGNSA. CDR3 region: CASSRRQGSYNSPLHF. DNA of the CDR3: TGTGCCAGCAGCCGGAGACAGGGCTCCTATAATTCACCCCTCCACTTT.

This clonotype has a count of ten or more. The CDR3 DNA reads as TGTGCCAGCTCGCCAGGGACTGGGGCCAACGTCCTGACTTTC. Translation gives CASSPGTGANVLTF. This chain joins TRBV18 and TRBJ2-6; possibly TRBD1 for D (5 bases). V was shortened by 6 bases and J by 2 bases, with 8 bases between the two germline ends. The CDR3 has 14 amino acids. In germline, CDR1 is KGHSH, CDR2 LQKENI.

This clonotype was counted ten times or more. This rearrangement joins TRBV25-1 to TRBJ2-7; D unclear. The CDR3 length is 13 residues. V was trimmed by 1 base and J by 3 bases, leaving 7 bases between them. The germline V gene encodes CDR1 MGHDK and CDR2 SYGVNS. The CDR3 protein is CASSESGGYEQYF. The CDR3 bases are TGTGCCAGCAGTGAATCGGGCGGCTACGAGCAGTACTTC.

The table lists this clonotype with many counts. The rearrangement uses TRBV5-8 and TRBJ1-4, with 9 bases matching TRBD1. From germline, CDR1 is SGHTS and CDR2 YDEGEE. J was trimmed by 2 bases and V by 4 bases; bases with no gene match: 3. CDR3 length: 15 amino acids. The CDR3 spells CASSGDRGTNEKLFF. CDR3 DNA: TGTGCCAGCAGCGGAGACAGGGGGACTAATGAAAAACTGTTTTTT.

This clonotype has at least ten counts. The V call is TRBV14, the J call TRBJ2-7, with 8 bases matching TRBD1. Germline-derived CDR1 and CDR2 are SGHDN and FVKESK. The CDR3 has 15 amino acids. Unmatched junction bases numbered 5, after V lost 4 bases and J lost 0 bases. CDR3 loop: CASSLRTGSSYEQYF. CDR3 bases: TGTGCCAGCAGCCTCCGGACAGGGAGCTCCTACGAGCAGTACTTC.

In its sample, this clonotype was seen a few times. The chain combines TRBV7-6 with TRBJ2-5; 10 nucleotides align to TRBD2. J gave up 5 bases and V 3 bases, and 3 bases lay outside the gene matches. Germline loops: CDR1 SGHVS, CDR2 FNYEAQ. The CDR3 has 14 amino acids. In DNA form, the CDR3 reads TGTGCCAGCAGCTTGACTAGCGGGCCCGAGACCCAGTACTTC. Translation gives CASSLTSGPETQYF.

Turning to this clonotype: Just one base apart from a much larger clone, this may be a read error. CDR3 sequence reads: CGAHGQANYNEQFF. For the CDR3, the DNA is TGCGGCGCCCACGGACAGGCGAACTACAATGAGCAGTTCTTC. This rearrangement joins TRBV29-1 to TRBJ2-1; 7 positions match TRBD1. The CDR3 runs 14 residues. In germline, CDR1 is SQVTM, CDR2 ANQGSEA.

This clonotype was seen a few times. V usage is TRBV9 and J usage is TRBJ2-5; the D gene is possibly TRBD1 (6 bases). CDR1 is SGDLS and CDR2 is YYNGEE in the germline V gene. The CDR3 totals 12 residues. The ends were cut back, 3 bases at V and 5 bases at J, with 8 bases in the middle. CDR3 DNA: TGTGCCAGCAGCGCTCAGGGGGAGACCCAGTACTTC. Translated: CASSAQGETQYF.

The chain couples TRBV6-5 to TRBJ1-4; 7 nucleotides line up with TRBD1. The V gene's germline CDR1 is MNHEY and CDR2 SVGAGI. This CDR3 contains 15 residues. The J segment lost 8 bases and the V segment lost 4 bases, leaving 10 bases of the junction unmatched. The CDR3 nucleotides are TGTGCCAGCAGTTCCCTTCCCCAACAGGGGGAAAAACTGTTTTTT. Its translation: CASSSLPQQGEKLFF.

J is TRBJ2-7 and V is TRBV28; 8 bases agree with TRBD1. V gave up 10 bases and J gave up 3 bases; unmatched junction bases: 14. CDR3 length: 15 residues. Germline-derived CDR1 and CDR2 are MDHEN and SYDVKM. The CDR3 loop is CAISKPGQAYYEQYF. CDR3 coding DNA: TGTGCCATCTCAAAACCGGGACAGGCATACTACGAGCAGTACTTC.

This clonotype is categorized as medium-sized. This chain links TRBV28 with TRBJ1-1; perhaps TRBD1 as D (5 bases). This CDR3 spans 11 amino acids. With 3 bases removed from V and 10 bases from J, the gap between germline ends came to 9 bases. Germline V gene sequence: CDR1 MDHEN, CDR2 SYDVKM. CDR3 sequence (DNA): TGTGCCAGCAGTTTGGGGGTTGGAGCTTTCTTT. Protein sequence: CASSLGVGAFF.

Ten or more counts support this clonotype. The chain couples TRBV5-1 to TRBJ2-3; 10 bases are a match to TRBD2. J gave up 4 bases and V 5 bases, and 13 bases lay outside the gene matches. The germline gives CDR1 SGHRS, CDR2 YFSETQ. The CDR3 runs to 17 residues. The CDR3 loop reads CASSSSGRGRLADTQYF. In DNA form, the CDR3 reads TGCGCCAGCAGTTCGAGCGGGAGGGGCCGATTGGCAGATACGCAGTATTTT.

The gene calls are TRBV7-8 and TRBJ2-2; D ambiguous. V lost 5 bases to trimming and J lost 3 bases, with 13 bases between them. CDR1 is SGHVS and CDR2 is FQNEAQ in the germline V gene. This CDR3 spans 15 amino acids. Here the CDR3 reads CASSPPRTYTGELFF. For the CDR3, the DNA is TGTGCCAGCAGCCCCCCCAGGACCTACACCGGGGAGCTGTTTTTT.

The CDR3 reads CASSLVSVRSAEAFF. CDR3 coding DNA: TGTGCCAGCAGCTTAGTGTCGGTTCGTAGCGCTGAAGCTTTCTTT. V is TRBV7-9 and J is TRBJ1-1; D is unclear. This CDR3 is 15 amino acids long. V shed 1 base and J shed 6 bases, with 15 bases lying between them. Germline-derived CDR1 and CDR2 are SEHNR and FQNEAQ (reference sequence).

The DNA of the CDR3 is TGTGCCAGCAGCTTAGATCATGGAAACACCATATATTTT. Translated: CASSLDHGNTIYF. The rearrangement links TRBV7-9 to TRBJ1-3; D call uncertain. V was clipped by 1 base and J by 3 bases, with 4 bases between them. From germline, CDR1 is SEHNR and CDR2 FQNEAQ (reference sequence). This CDR3 is built from 13 residues.

V usage is TRBV6-5 and J usage is TRBJ2-7, with D possibly matching TRBD1 (5 bases). The CDR3 sequence is 15 residues long. CDR1 is MNHEY and CDR2 is SVGAGI in the germline V gene. The V gene lost 6 bases and the J gene lost 3 bases, with 18 bases spanning the gap. The CDR3 sequence: CASSSQTRGNYEQYF. CDR3 coding DNA: TGTGCCAGCAGCTCCCAGACAAGGGGAAACTACGAGCAGTACTTC.

This clonotype was recorded at least ten times. This sequence joins TRBV27 and TRBJ1-2; TRBD1 might be the D (5 bases). Germline CDR1 MNHEY, CDR2 SMNVEV (reference sequence). The CDR3 sequence is 14 residues long. V gave up 1 base and J gave up 0 bases, with 6 bases separating them. The CDR3 nucleotides read TGTGCCAGCAGTTTATGGGGACCTAACTATGGCTACACCTTC. This gives the protein CASSLWGPNYGYTF.

The chain has TRBV20-1 and TRBJ2-5; D possibly matches TRBD1 or TRBD2 (5 bases each). V was shortened by 1 base and J by 4 bases, with 13 bases between the two germline ends. There are 14 residues in the CDR3. CDR1 is DFQATT, CDR2 SNEGSKA, per germline (reference sequence). The CDR3 sequence is CSARGATRGETQYF. DNA of the CDR3: TGCAGTGCTAGAGGGGCCACTAGGGGAGAGACCCAGTACTTC.

The chain has TRBV28 and TRBJ2-1; the D gene is possibly TRBD2 (6 bases). Germline lookup yields CDR1 MDHEN and CDR2 SYDVKM. V lost 2 bases and J 3 bases, leaving 14 bases between the germline ends. The CDR3 is 16 amino acids. The CDR3 reads CASSLGGTLRYNEQFF. CDR3 DNA sequence: TGTGCCAGCAGTTTAGGCGGGACTCTGCGCTACAATGAGCAGTTCTTC.